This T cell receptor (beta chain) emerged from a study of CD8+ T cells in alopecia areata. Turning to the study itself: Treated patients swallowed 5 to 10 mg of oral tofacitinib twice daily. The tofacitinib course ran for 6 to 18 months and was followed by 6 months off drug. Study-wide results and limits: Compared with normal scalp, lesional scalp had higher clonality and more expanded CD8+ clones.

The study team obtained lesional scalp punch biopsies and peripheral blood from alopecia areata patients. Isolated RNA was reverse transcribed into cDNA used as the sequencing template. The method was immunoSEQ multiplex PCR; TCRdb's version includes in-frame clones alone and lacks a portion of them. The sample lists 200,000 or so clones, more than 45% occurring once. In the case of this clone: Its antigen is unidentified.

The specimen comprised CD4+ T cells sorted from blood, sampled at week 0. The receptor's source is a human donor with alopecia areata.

Here the CDR3 reads CASSTQRWGYTF. The CDR3 nucleotides read TGTGCCAGTAGTACCCAGCGCTGGGGCTACACCTTC. The chain links TRBV19 to TRBJ1-2; D not resolved. CDR1 is LNHDA and CDR2 is SQIVND in the germline V gene (reference sequence). V was pared by 4 bases and J by 8 bases, with 11 bases between. The CDR3 sequence is 12 residues long.